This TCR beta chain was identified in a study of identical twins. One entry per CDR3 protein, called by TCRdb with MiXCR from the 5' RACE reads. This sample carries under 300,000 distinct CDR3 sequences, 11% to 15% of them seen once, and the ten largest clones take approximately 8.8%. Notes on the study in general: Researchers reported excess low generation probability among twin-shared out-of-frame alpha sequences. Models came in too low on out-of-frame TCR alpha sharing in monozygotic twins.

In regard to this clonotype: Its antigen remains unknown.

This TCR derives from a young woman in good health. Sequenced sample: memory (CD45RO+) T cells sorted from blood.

Here the CDR3 reads CASSPVGGLGEQYF. In DNA form, the CDR3 reads TGTGCCAGCAGCCCCGTTGGGGGCTTGGGGGAGCAGTACTTC. This chain connects TRBV6-1 to TRBJ2-7; D possibly corresponds to TRBD1 (6 bases). This CDR3 spans 14 amino acids. Trimming left V 6 bases short and J 7 bases short, with 19 bases between. CDR1 is MNHNS, CDR2 SASEGT, per germline.